This T cell receptor (beta chain) originates from a study of cytomegalovirus exposure and HLA in healthy donors. Overall study results and limits: Later, an analysis showed that TCR beta chains associated with HLA were more clonally expanded than others that were equally common. Researchers left out some V segments, among them TRBV6-2 and TRBV6-3, as indistinguishable.

Comments on this clone: Antigen specificity is unknown.

Vbeta (60) and Jbeta (13) primers were used in the PCR. Produced via immunoSEQ multiplex PCR; TCRdb's table is partial and in-frame only. The sample lists roughly 160,000 clones, roughly 80% occurring once. V gave up 7 bases and J gave up 0 bases, with 14 bases separating them. This CDR3 is built from 15 residues. Looked up from germline, CDR1 is SNHLY and CDR2 is FYNNEI. The chain recombines TRBV2 with TRBJ2-3; the D is unclear. The clonotype comes from a male donor in good health and CMV-seronegative. Sequencing input: PBMCs. The CDR3 reads CASTSPIASTDTQYF. CDR3 in DNA: TGTGCCAGCACATCCCCTATAGCTAGCACAGATACGCAGTATTTT.